The 28 T cell receptor beta chains listed next were all sequenced from one sample in a study of neurological immune-mediated disorders. From the 5' RACE reads, TCRdb called clonotypes with MiXCR, one entry per CDR3 protein. There are under 50,000 distinct CDR3 sequences in the sample; roughly 26% occur only once, and around a quarter lies in the top ten. The sequenced material came from PBMCs. The receptors originated from a woman between 70 and 85 years old in good health.

Worth noting for this clonotype: An end of the junction does not agree with germline; a read error may underlie this. The V gene is TRBV12-3 or TRBV12-4, the J gene TRBJ1-1; maybe TRBD1 (6 bases). The CDR3 covers 13 residues. The DNA of the CDR3 is TGTGCCAGTAGTTTTGGACAGTTCACTGAAGCTTTCTTT. Encoded protein: CASSFGQFTEAFF.

This clonotype came up many times. The chain combines TRBV5-5 with TRBJ2-2; 8 nucleotides line up with TRBD1. The CDR3 loop spans 18 amino acids. Germline V gene data show CDR1 as SGHKS and CDR2 as YYEKEE (reference sequence). Trimming at V came to 4 bases and at J to 5 bases, leaving 16 bases not matched to a gene. The CDR3 DNA reads TGTGCCAGCAGCCCCTACCGGACAGGGTCACTTGGAACCGGGGAGCTGTTTTTT. This codes for CASSPYRTGSLGTGELFF.

This clonotype was found many times. The V call is TRBV5-5, the J call TRBJ1-4; 11 bases match TRBD1. The CDR3 covers 16 residues. The junction had 7 bases not matched to a gene; V was cut back by 3 bases and J by 6 bases. The germline CDR1 and CDR2 sequences are SGHKS and YYEKEE (reference sequence). CDR3 nucleotide sequence: TGTGCCAGCAGCTCAACCGGGACAGGGGGTTATGAAAAACTGTTTTTT. Translation gives CASSSTGTGGYEKLFF.

This clonotype was detected ten times or more. This rearrangement joins TRBV20-1 to TRBJ2-7, with TRBD2 matching 14 bases. The CDR3 extends over 20 amino acids. CDR1 is DFQATT and CDR2 is SNEGSKA in the germline V gene (reference sequence). Losses at the gene ends were 6 bases for V and 6 bases for J; bases not matched to a gene: 25. CDR3 in amino acids: CSAKGLAGDRSSGVWFEQYF. CDR3 sequence (DNA): TGCAGTGCGAAGGGACTAGCGGGAGATAGGTCGTCGGGTGTCTGGTTCGAGCAGTACTTC.

In its sample, this clonotype is medium-sized. The J gene is TRBJ2-1, the V gene TRBV15; 10 positions agree with TRBD2. The CDR3 is 16 amino acids. V shed 6 bases, J shed 4 bases, and the junction held 9 bases outside the gene matches. Germline CDR1 and CDR2: LNHNV and YYDKDF (reference sequence). The CDR3 is CATRNPGLAIYNEQFF. The CDR3 DNA reads as TGTGCCACCAGAAATCCGGGACTAGCGATTTACAATGAGCAGTTCTTC.

This clonotype turned up a few times. The gene calls are TRBV7-2 and TRBJ2-3; tentatively, D is TRBD2 (6 bases). CDR3 length equals 14 residues. Trimming stripped 5 bases from V and 2 bases from J, with 11 bases between. Germline V gene data show CDR1 as SGHTA and CDR2 as FQGNSA. The CDR3 here is CASSPSVATDTQYF. The CDR3 nucleotides read TGTGCCAGCAGCCCTAGCGTGGCCACAGATACGCAGTATTTT.

This clonotype came up many times. The V call is TRBV7-2, the J call TRBJ2-5; TRBD2 is a possible D gene (5 bases). Germline loops: CDR1 SGHTA, CDR2 FQGNSA. CDR3 length: 13 amino acids. Trimming left V 3 bases short and J 10 bases short, with 15 bases between. The CDR3, as DNA: TGTGCCAGCAGCTTCGGGGAAGCCCCGATCCAGTACTTC. Its translation: CASSFGEAPIQYF.

This clonotype was counted many times. The DNA of the CDR3 is TGCGCCAGCAGCTTGGGTACGGTTTCCGGCGGGGAGCTGTTTTTT. Protein: CASSLGTVSGGELFF. The chain carries TRBV5-1 and TRBJ2-2; D remains ambiguous. CDR1 is SGHRS and CDR2 is YFSETQ in the germline V gene. The V end lost 0 bases, the J end lost 7 bases, and 13 bases lay between the germline ends. The CDR3 is 15 amino acids.

The rearrangement links TRBV20-1 to TRBJ2-1; D perhaps matches TRBD2 (5 bases). The germline V and J ends were trimmed by 2 bases and 6 bases, with 17 bases remaining between them. The CDR3 is 15 amino acids. Looked up from germline, CDR1 is DFQATT and CDR2 is SNEGSKA (reference sequence). This chain's CDR3 is CSARRGASFSNEQFF. CDR3 DNA: TGCAGTGCTAGACGGGGAGCAAGTTTTAGCAATGAGCAGTTCTTC.

This clonotype occurred many times. The rearrangement links TRBV4-2 to TRBJ2-7; D remains ambiguous. The ends were cut back, 2 bases at V and 3 bases at J, with 14 bases in the middle. The CDR3 is made up of 15 amino acids. Germline CDR1 is LGHNA and CDR2 is YNFKEQ. CDR3 in DNA: TGTGCCAGCAGCCAAATTGCGCAGCTCGGCTACGAGCAGTACTTC. It specifies CASSQIAQLGYEQYF.

This rearrangement joins TRBV27 to TRBJ2-3; 11 nucleotides line up with TRBD2. CDR3 length equals 17 residues. Germline V CDR1 and CDR2: MNHEY, SMNVEV (reference sequence). Trimming cost V 3 bases and J 0 bases; bases outside gene matches: 5. In nucleotides, the CDR3 is TGTGCCAGCAGTTTCGTCCCTAGCGGGGGGAGCACAGATACGCAGTATTTT. It yields the protein CASSFVPSGGSTDTQYF.

This clonotype was detected many times. V and J are TRBV12-3 or TRBV12-4 and TRBJ2-1; weak D call: TRBD2 (5 bases). V was shortened by 6 bases and J by 8 bases, with 20 bases between the two germline ends. This CDR3 spans 15 amino acids. The CDR3 spells CASRRAENRVDEQFF. The CDR3 DNA sequence: TGTGCCAGCAGAAGAGCGGAAAATAGAGTTGATGAGCAGTTCTTC.

The table lists this clonotype with many counts. The rearrangement links TRBV29-1 to TRBJ2-5; D is unresolved. CDR1 is SQVTM and CDR2 is ANQGSEA in the germline V gene. This CDR3 comprises 13 residues. Trimming shortened V by 5 bases and J by 1 base, and 11 bases separated the two germline ends. The CDR3: CSVRPGSQETQYF. The CDR3 coding sequence is TGCAGCGTTCGACCTGGCAGCCAAGAGACCCAGTACTTC.

V and J are TRBV20-1 and TRBJ1-3; D remains ambiguous. Trimming removed 0 bases from V and 1 base from J, with 10 bases in between. There are 15 residues in the CDR3. Germline-derived CDR1 and CDR2 are DFQATT and SNEGSKA (reference sequence). In DNA form, the CDR3 reads TGCAGTGCTAGAGATATGATGGAGTCTGGAAACACCATATATTTT. Residues: CSARDMMESGNTIYF.

This clonotype was seen ten or more times. The chain uses TRBV10-3 and TRBJ1-1; D not resolved. CDR1 is ENHRY, CDR2 SYGVKD, per germline. This CDR3 is built from 13 residues. V dropped 8 bases and J dropped 3 bases, with 13 bases sitting between them. This CDR3 reads CAIGGESDTEAFF. In DNA, the CDR3 is TGTGCCATCGGTGGGGAGTCCGACACTGAAGCTTTCTTT.

The CDR3 DNA follows: TGTGCCAGCAGTCGTCGAGCATCGAACACCGGGGAGCTGTTTTTT. It codes for CASSRRASNTGELFF. V gene TRBV3-1 combines with J gene TRBJ2-2; D gene uncertain. Trimming stripped 6 bases from V and 0 bases from J, with 11 bases between. This CDR3 region has 15 residues. In germline, CDR1 is LGHDT, CDR2 YNNKEL (reference sequence).

This clonotype was recorded many times. The rearrangement joins TRBV5-1 to TRBJ2-7; no reliable D call. The CDR3 covers 14 residues. Germline V gene lookup returns CDR1 SGHRS and CDR2 YFSETQ. Deletions cut 4 bases from V and 1 base from J, with 12 bases between. The DNA of the CDR3 is TGCGCCAGCAGCCCAACCATGGCTTCCTACGAGCAGTACTTC. It yields the protein CASSPTMASYEQYF.

Details on this clonotype: Relative to the germline gene, one junction end is altered; a read error may explain this. The chain uses TRBV10-3 and TRBJ2-5; no definite D call. CDR1 and CDR2 (germline): ENHRY, SYGVKD. CDR3 length: 13 residues. CDR3 region: CAISESIQETQYF. The CDR3, as DNA: TGTGCCATCAGTGAGTCGATCCAAGAGACACAGTACTTC.

This clonotype occurred many times. The rearrangement joins TRBV3-1 to TRBJ2-1, with 8 bases aligning to TRBD2. Looked up from germline, CDR1 is LGHDT and CDR2 is YNNKEL (reference sequence). V lost 4 bases, J lost 1 base, and 12 bases stayed unmatched. The CDR3 has 18 residues. The CDR3 spells CASSRAISAGGSYNEQFF. CDR3 DNA: TGTGCCAGCAGCCGAGCGATTTCGGCGGGAGGTTCCTACAATGAGCAGTTCTTC.

Ten or more counts support this clonotype. This sequence joins TRBV5-1 and TRBJ1-2; D unclear. This CDR3 spans 13 amino acids. Germline values: CDR1 SGHRS, CDR2 YFSETQ. V shed 0 bases and J shed 5 bases, with 8 bases lying between them. The CDR3 loop is CASSLVGVYGYTF. CDR3 in DNA: TGCGCCAGCAGCTTGGTCGGAGTATATGGCTACACCTTC.

The chain couples TRBV19 to TRBJ1-2; perhaps TRBD1 as D (5 bases). V was shortened by 4 bases and J by 8 bases, with 17 bases between the two germline ends. In germline, CDR1 is LNHDA, CDR2 SQIVND (reference sequence). The CDR3 has 14 residues. The CDR3: CASSTGTPQGGYTF. In DNA form, the CDR3 reads TGTGCCAGTAGTACCGGGACCCCCCAGGGCGGCTACACCTTC.

This clonotype was counted at least ten times. The chain joins TRBV5-1 to TRBJ2-1; 9 nucleotides match TRBD1. Trimming cost V 3 bases and J 5 bases; bases outside gene matches: 3. This CDR3 has 14 amino acids. Germline V CDR1 and CDR2: SGHRS, YFSETQ. The CDR3 DNA follows: TGCGCCAGCAGCTCCGGGACAGGGAACAATGAGCAGTTCTTC. It specifies CASSSGTGNNEQFF.

J is TRBJ2-3 and V is TRBV18; no clear D gene. Germline CDR1 is KGHSH and CDR2 is LQKENI. The CDR3 runs 14 residues. Trimming cost V 6 bases and J 2 bases, with 12 bases left between them. The CDR3 protein is CASSPLEATDTQYF. The CDR3 region has the DNA TGTGCCAGCTCCCCGCTAGAAGCCACAGATACGCAGTATTTT.

The table lists this clonotype with many counts. This sequence joins TRBV3-2 and TRBJ2-5; the D segment call TRBD2 is taken from the table without a DNA check. TRBV3-2 is deemed a pseudogene. The CDR3 is 14 amino acids. The CDR3, as DNA: TGTGCCAGCAGTCGGCGGGCCTTCCAAGAGACCCAGTACTTC. This gives the protein CASSRRAFQETQYF.

V is TRBV24-1 and J is TRBJ2-1, with 10 bases lining up with TRBD2. The V gene's germline CDR1 is KGHDR and CDR2 SFDVKD. CDR3 size: 14 residues. The V and J ends lost 5 bases and 4 bases, in that order; junction bases with no gene match: 1. CDR3 nucleotide sequence: TGTGCCACCAGTGGTAGCGGGGGGTACAATGAGCAGTTCTTC. Its translation is CATSGSGGYNEQFF.

This clonotype was seen at least ten times. This sequence joins TRBV5-1 and TRBJ2-2, with TRBD1 identical over 8 bases. The CDR3 length is 16 residues. The germline V gene encodes CDR1 SGHRS and CDR2 YFSETQ. V lost 2 bases to trimming and J lost 7 bases; unmatched junction nucleotides: 10. The CDR3 is CASSLSPGGVRGELFF. In DNA, the CDR3 is TGCGCCAGCAGCTTAAGCCCAGGGGGCGTCCGCGGGGAGCTGTTTTTT.

A few counts support this clonotype. This chain joins TRBV18 and TRBJ1-2; a possible D gene is TRBD1 (5 bases). The CDR3 consists of 14 residues. Germline CDR1 KGHSH, CDR2 LQKENI. Trimming took 5 bases from V and 7 from J, leaving 17 bases between them. The CDR3 sequence is CASSATGLRSGYTF. The CDR3 nucleotides are TGTGCCAGCTCAGCTACAGGTCTTAGATCTGGCTACACCTTC.

This clonotype was detected ten times or more. V and J are TRBV29-1 and TRBJ2-3, with D perhaps matching TRBD1 (5 bases). The CDR3 covers 14 residues. The V gene lost 4 bases and the J gene lost 3 bases, with 14 bases spanning the gap. The germline V gene has CDR1 SQVTM and CDR2 ANQGSEA. The CDR3 nucleotides are TGCAGCGTTGGTCTGGCAGGGAATACAGATACGCAGTATTTT. Encoded protein: CSVGLAGNTDTQYF.